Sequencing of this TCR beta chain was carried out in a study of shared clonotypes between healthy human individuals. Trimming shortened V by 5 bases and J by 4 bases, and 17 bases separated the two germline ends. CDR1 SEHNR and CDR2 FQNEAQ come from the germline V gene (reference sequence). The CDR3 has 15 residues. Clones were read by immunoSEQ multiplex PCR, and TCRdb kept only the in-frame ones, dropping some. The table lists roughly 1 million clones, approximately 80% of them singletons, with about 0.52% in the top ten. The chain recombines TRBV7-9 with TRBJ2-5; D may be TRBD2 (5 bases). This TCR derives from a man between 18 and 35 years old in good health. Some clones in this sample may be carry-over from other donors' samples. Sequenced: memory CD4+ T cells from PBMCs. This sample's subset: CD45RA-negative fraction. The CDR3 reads CASSPRGGSGETQYF. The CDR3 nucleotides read TGTGCCAGCAGCCCCAGAGGTGGGAGCGGAGAGACCCAGTACTTC.